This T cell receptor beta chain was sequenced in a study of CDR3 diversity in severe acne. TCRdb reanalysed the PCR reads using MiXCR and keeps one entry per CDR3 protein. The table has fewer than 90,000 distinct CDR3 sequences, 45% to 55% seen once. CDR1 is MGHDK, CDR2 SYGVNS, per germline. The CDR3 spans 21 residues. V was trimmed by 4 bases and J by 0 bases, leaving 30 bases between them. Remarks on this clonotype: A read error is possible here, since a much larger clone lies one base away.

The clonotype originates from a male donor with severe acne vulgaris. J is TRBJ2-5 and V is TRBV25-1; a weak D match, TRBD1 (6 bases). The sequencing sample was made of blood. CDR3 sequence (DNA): TGTGCCAGCAGTGCCCCAGGCTCGGACAGACTTACCGCAGGGCACCAAGAGACCCAGTACTTC. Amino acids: CASSAPGSDRLTAGHQETQYF.